This TCR beta chain derives from a study of T cells in Graves' hyperthyroidism and ophthalmopathy. V was shortened by 2 bases and J by 0 bases, with 8 bases between the two germline ends. The CDR3 consists of 14 residues. Germline V lookup: CDR1 DFQATT, CDR2 SNEGSKA (reference sequence). RNA transcripts yielded amplified TCR beta CDR3 regions. The study used the HTBI primer set for a first-round RT-PCR of the TCR CDR3. TCRdb used MiXCR to reprocess the multiplex PCR reads, holding one entry per CDR3 protein. Of 750,000 to 950,000 distinct CDR3 sequences listed, 38% are singletons. Study-wide findings and caveats: The model foresaw ophthalmopathy a median roughly 6 months prior to onset.

Each diagnosis was grounded in clinical symptoms, serum thyroxine and TRAb, thyroid ultrasound, and orbital computed tomography. Source material for PBMCs was less than 12 ml fresh peripheral blood. Points on this clonotype: Its target is not known.

The chain is built from TRBV20-1 and TRBJ1-3; D gene ambiguous. The receptor was isolated from a man between 18 and 35 years old with Graves' hyperthyroidism. The sequencing input was blood. The CDR3 DNA sequence: TGCAGTGCTAGAAGGAGCCACTCTGGAAACACCATATATTTT. It codes for CSARRSHSGNTIYF.